This T cell receptor (beta chain) came from a study of STAT5B mutations in CD4+ large granular lymphocyte leukemia. Study-wide results and caveats: Data were not HLA-matched across samples. Main leukemic clonotypes were patient-specific, but about 25% appeared at low frequency elsewhere. 8/27 top patient clones versus 2/35 control clones were TRBV06-family.

Trimming removed 2 bases from V and 1 base from J, with 6 bases in between. Looked up from germline, CDR1 is SGHRS and CDR2 is YFSETQ. The length of the CDR3 is 14 residues. Notes on this clone: What it binds is unknown.

TCRdb keeps only in-frame clones here, not all; method: immunoSEQ multiplex PCR. The sample holds more than 30,000 clones; around 80% are singletons and the top ten take approximately 2.3%. This receptor was obtained from a human donor in good health. The V gene is TRBV5-1, the J gene TRBJ1-4; unclear D gene. Material: CD4+ T cells from blood buffy coats. Here the CDR3 DNA reads TGCGCCAGCAGCTTCGGGAGAACTAATGAAAAACTGTTTTTT. Protein product: CASSFGRTNEKLFF.